A selection of T cell receptor beta chains follows, all from one sample in a study of blood T cell repertoires in COVID-19. Measured with immunoSEQ multiplex PCR; TCRdb has only the in-frame clones, and not every one. Of 91,000 or so clones in the sample, 90% to 95% were seen once. The sample consisted of peripheral blood. All receptors derive from a woman in her fifties or sixties in a cohort sampled during active COVID-19. CDR3s include the opening cysteine and the closing phenylalanine or tryptophan. Each record gives: D gene, J gene, clone size, V gene, CDR3 DNA, CDR3 protein. The D gene is left open where the match is weak. Clone size is given for some rows only: seen once, a few or many times, or a class if the clone is expanded.

-,TRBJ2-1,-,TRBV14,TGTGCCAGCAGCCGAGCCCCCGGGACTCACTATTTCAATGAGCAGTTCTTC,CASSRAPGTHYFNEQFF
-,TRBJ2-3,-,TRBV19,TGTGCCAGTAGTATAAAGGTCGGGGCAGATACGCAGTATTTT,CASSIKVGADTQYF
TRBD1,TRBJ2-7,-,TRBV6-5,TGTGCCAGCAGTTACTCGGACAGGGGCGAGCAGTACTTC,CASSYSDRGEQYF
TRBD2,TRBJ2-2,-,TRBV4-1,TGCGCCAGCAGTCTTGGACTAGCGGGGGACACCGGGGAGCTGTTTTTT,CASSLGLAGDTGELFF
-,TRBJ1-3,-,TRBV30,TGTGCCTGGAGGGAGGAACTCTCTGGAAACACCATATATTTT,CAWREELSGNTIYF
TRBD2,TRBJ2-7,-,TRBV7-2,TGTGCCAGCAGCTTGAATAGCGGGTACTCCTACGAGCAGTACTTC,CASSLNSGYSYEQYF
TRBD1,TRBJ1-3,-,TRBV18,TGTGCCAGCTCACCAGGACAGGGGAGTGGAAACACCATATATTTT,CASSPGQGSGNTIYF
-,TRBJ1-2,-,TRBV3-1/TRBV3-2,TGTGCCAGCACCCGGGGGGGCTATAACGATGGCTACACCTTC,CASTRGGYNDGYTF
TRBD2,TRBJ2-7,-,TRBV14,TGTGCCAGCAGCCAAAGGAAGAGCGGGGGGGCTTACGAGCAGTACTTC,CASSQRKSGGAYEQYF
TRBD1,TRBJ2-7,-,TRBV10-2,TGCGCCAGCAGGTCGCGGGACAGGGAAATGTACGAGCAGTACTTC,CASRSRDREMYEQYF
TRBD1,TRBJ1-2,-,TRBV7-9,TGTGCCAGCAGCCCGCCCGGACAGGGGGTTGGCTACACCTTC,CASSPPGQGVGYTF
-,TRBJ2-3,once,TRBV7-9,TGTGCCAGCAGCCGAACGACTGCTAGCACAGATACGCAGTATTTT,CASSRTTASTDTQYF
-,TRBJ1-1,-,TRBV3-1/TRBV3-2,TGTGCCAGCAGCCACCACGCAGGGCAGAACACTGAAGCTTTCTTT,CASSHHAGQNTEAFF
TRBD1,TRBJ2-7,once,TRBV2,TGTGCCAGCAGTGCCGGGACAGGGATCATCTACGAGCAGTACTTC,CASSAGTGIIYEQYF
TRBD1,TRBJ2-4,-,TRBV4-2,TGTGCCAGCAGCCAAGATAGGCCGGGACAGGGGTTTGCGGCCAAAAACATTCAGTACTTC,CASSQDRPGQGFAAKNIQYF
-,TRBJ2-2,-,TRBV11-3,TGTGCCAGCAGCTCGGGGGGCACGAACACCGGGGAGCTGTTTTTT,CASSSGGTNTGELFF
TRBD1,TRBJ1-5,-,TRBV28,TGTGCCAGCACTATATTTGGGGACAGGGCAAGCAATCAGCCCCAGCATTTT,CASTIFGDRASNQPQHF
-,TRBJ1-2,-,TRBV7-9,TGTGCCAGCAGCACCAGACAGGAATTCGGCTACACCTTC,CASSTRQEFGYTF
-,TRBJ2-3,-,TRBV6-1,TGTGCCAGCAGTGACCGAGGGAGGAGCACAGATACGCAGTATTTT,CASSDRGRSTDTQYF
TRBD1,TRBJ2-7,-,TRBV24-1,TGTGCCACCAGTGATACACAGGGGGGATCCTACGAGCAGTACTTC,CATSDTQGGSYEQYF
-,TRBJ1-1,-,TRBV6-2/TRBV6-3,TGTGCCAGCAGTTCATACAGGGATTGGAACACTGAAGCTTTCTTT,CASSSYRDWNTEAFF
-,TRBJ2-1,-,TRBV5-6,TGTGCCAGCAGCTTGACCAGGGTTAGGGGAAACAATGAGCAGTTCTTC,CASSLTRVRGNNEQFF
TRBD1,TRBJ2-7,-,TRBV5-5,TGTGCCAGCAGCTTGCTATGGGACAGGGATTCCTACGAGCAGTACTTC,CASSLLWDRDSYEQYF
TRBD1,TRBJ2-1,-,TRBV15,TGTGCCACCAGCAGAACGACAGGGGGTGAGCAGTTCTTC,CATSRTTGGEQFF
-,TRBJ2-7,-,TRBV7-9,TGTGCCAGCAGCCTAGGCTTGGGCAGGGAAGACGAGCAGTACTTC,CASSLGLGREDEQYF
TRBD1,TRBJ2-3,-,TRBV18,TGTGCCAGCTCACCAATGGGACAGGGGGCAGATACGCAGTATTTT,CASSPMGQGADTQYF
-,TRBJ2-1,once,TRBV11-1,TGTGCCAGCAGCTTACGGCCAGGGCTTGGCAATGAGCAGTTCTTC,CASSLRPGLGNEQFF
TRBD1,TRBJ1-1,once,TRBV5-1,TGCGCCAGCAGCGAGACAGGGTCGGGCACTGAAGCTTTCTTT,CASSETGSGTEAFF
TRBD2,TRBJ2-3,-,TRBV4-2,TGTGCCAGCAGCCAGGGGACTAGCAATTTCCCAGATACGCAGTATTTT,CASSQGTSNFPDTQYF
-,TRBJ1-6,-,TRBV28,TGTGCCAGCAGGGGCCAGGGTGAATCACCCCTCCACTTT,CASRGQGESPLHF
-,TRBJ2-1,-,TRBV2,TGTGCCAGCAGTGAATTTGGTCTAGCTAACTACAATGAGCAGTTCTTC,CASSEFGLANYNEQFF
-,TRBJ1-2,-,TRBV15,TGTGCCACCAGCAGAGTTGTCAGTCTTAACTATGGCTACACCTTC,CATSRVVSLNYGYTF
TRBD1,TRBJ2-5,-,TRBV5-6,TGTGCCAGCAGCTTGGAAAAACCGGGACAGGAAGGGACCCAGTACTTC,CASSLEKPGQEGTQYF
TRBD1,TRBJ2-1,-,TRBV18,TGTGCCAGCTCACCATTATATTCCGGGACAGGGGACAATGAGCAGTTCTTC,CASSPLYSGTGDNEQFF
-,TRBJ1-5,many,TRBV4-1,TGCGCCAGCAGCCTAGGGAGTGGAGGCAATCAGCCCCAGCATTTT,CASSLGSGGNQPQHF
TRBD1,TRBJ2-7,-,TRBV19,TGTGCCAGTAGCCCGACAGGGGGCATGTACGAGCAGTACTTC,CASSPTGGMYEQYF
TRBD2,TRBJ2-3,-,TRBV5-1,TGCGCCAGCAGCTCGCGTAGCGGGGGGGCTCCAGATACGCAGTATTTT,CASSSRSGGAPDTQYF
TRBD1,TRBJ2-2,-,TRBV11-3,TGTGCCAGCAGCTCAGGGGGTAGGACCGGGGAGCTGTTTTTT,CASSSGGRTGELFF
TRBD2,TRBJ2-7,-,TRBV11-3,TGTGCCAGCAGCTTAGAGGGACTAGAGCCGCAGTACTTC,CASSLEGLEPQYF
-,TRBJ2-3,once,TRBV21-1,TGTGCCAGCACTTTCGGACAGATTGGGAGCACAGATACGCAGTATTTT,CASTFGQIGSTDTQYF
TRBD1,TRBJ2-7,-,TRBV5-6,TGTGCCAGCAGCAAACCGGGACAGGTATCCCTGGAGCAGTACTTC,CASSKPGQVSLEQYF
TRBD1,TRBJ1-1,-,TRBV19,TGTGCCAGTACCCTGACCCAGGGGGTTGGGACTGAAGCTTTCTTT,CASTLTQGVGTEAFF
TRBD1,TRBJ1-1,-,TRBV29-1,TGCAGCGTTGCCAGGGGGACCATGAACACTGAAGCTTTCTTT,CSVARGTMNTEAFF
TRBD2,TRBJ2-5,-,TRBV7-6,TGTGCCAGCAGCTTAGAGCGGGGGGCCGGGGGAGAGACCCAGTACTTC,CASSLERGAGGETQYF
-,TRBJ1-5,few,TRBV19,TGTGCCAGTTCCGAGCCAGGCCCCCGCAAGCATTTT,CASSEPGPRKHF
-,TRBJ1-5,-,TRBV12-2,TGTGCAAGTCGCTTAACCGCCCCCCCCGGGACAGACAATCAGCCCCAGCATTTT,CASRLTAPPGTDNQPQHF
TRBD1,TRBJ1-6,-,TRBV28,TGTGCCAGCAGGGGGGACAGGGTAAATTCACCCCTCCACTTT,CASRGDRVNSPLHF
-,TRBJ1-6,-,TRBV6-5,TGTGCCAGCACGGGAGGCAGGAGCAATTCACCCCTCCACTTT,CASTGGRSNSPLHF
TRBD2,TRBJ2-3,-,TRBV10-2,TGCGCCAGCAGACCGGGACTAGCGGGAGGGGCAGATACGCAGTATTTT,CASRPGLAGGADTQYF
-,TRBJ1-1,-,TRBV29-1,TGCAGCGTGATGCCTGGGGGGTCGAAGTACACTGAAGCTTTCTTT,CSVMPGGSKYTEAFF
-,TRBJ1-5,-,TRBV4-1,TGCGCCAGCAGTAACAGGGCTTGGGATAGCAATCAGCCCCAGCATTTT,CASSNRAWDSNQPQHF
TRBD1,TRBJ1-6,-,TRBV9,TGTGCCAGCAGTCCAGGGGACAGTCCCCCTTATAATTCACCCCTCCACTTT,CASSPGDSPPYNSPLHF
TRBD2,TRBJ2-1,-,TRBV11-2,TGTGCCAGCAGCCCCCGGGACTATCGCAGTGAGCAGTTCTTC,CASSPRDYRSEQFF